The 5 T cell receptor beta chains below come from one sample, sequenced in a study of T cells in Graves' hyperthyroidism and ophthalmopathy. Amplified TCR beta CDR3 regions came from RNA transcripts. RT-PCR in the first round (using the HTBI primer set) targeted the TCR CDR3. TCRdb re-called the multiplex PCR reads through MiXCR, storing one row per CDR3 protein. The repertoire includes some 700,000 distinct CDR3 sequences, approximately 15% of them detected once, and around 16% sits in the top ten. The sequencing sample was made of blood. These receptor sequences come from a man over 45 with Graves' hyperthyroidism.

In its sample, this clonotype was seen many times. The V call is TRBV14, the J call TRBJ2-3; TRBD2 matches at 11 bases. J was trimmed by 9 bases and V by 4 bases; bases with no gene match: 9. The CDR3 length is 15 residues. CDR1 and CDR2 (germline): SGHDN, FVKESK. This CDR3 reads CASSPLLAGEGTQYF. CDR3 DNA: TGTGCCAGCAGCCCCTTACTAGCGGGAGAGGGAACGCAGTATTTT.

A remark on this clonotype: Just one base apart from a much larger clone, this may be a read error. This chain joins TRBV5-6 and TRBJ2-3, with D uncertain. The CDR3 spans 15 residues. Germline V gene lookup returns CDR1 SGHDT and CDR2 YYEEEE. Here the CDR3 reads CVSSFKDLGTDTQYF. CDR3 in DNA: TGTGTCAGCAGCTTCAAGGACCTAGGCACAGATACGCAGTATTTT.

This clonotype was counted many times. CDR3 DNA: TGTGCCAGCAGCTTGGGGGCTGGCGGGGAGCTGTTTTTT. Amino acid sequence: CASSLGAGGELFF. The V and J genes are TRBV11-2 and TRBJ2-2; D might be TRBD1 (6 bases). CDR3 length equals 13 residues. Trimming cost V 3 bases and J 7 bases, with 9 bases left between them. From germline, CDR1 is SGHAT and CDR2 FQNNGV.

The chain carries TRBV28 and TRBJ1-2, with D possibly matching TRBD1 (6 bases). Germline lookup yields CDR1 MDHEN and CDR2 SYDVKM. The CDR3 is 15 residues long. The ends were cut back, 2 bases at V and 4 bases at J, with 14 bases in the middle. The CDR3 sequence is CASSLPGGRTYGYTF. For the CDR3, the DNA is TGTGCCAGCAGTTTACCCGGGGGCAGAACCTATGGCTACACCTTC.

To note about this clonotype: At one end, the junction sequence differs from germline, possibly due to a read error. V and J are TRBV6-5 and TRBJ1-5; TRBD1 might be the D (6 bases). Per the germline V gene, CDR1 is MNHEY and CDR2 is SVGAGI. The CDR3 contains 15 residues. The CDR3: CARSYAGASNQPQHF. The CDR3 DNA is TGTGCCAGAAGTTACGCAGGGGCGAGCAATCAGCCCCAGCATTTT.